The next 28 T cell receptor beta chains were all read from a single sample in a study of identical twins. TCRdb called the 5' RACE reads again in MiXCR, with one record for every CDR3 protein. The data contain 600,000 to 850,000 distinct CDR3 sequences, around a sixth of them singletons. The sample was also reused in another study, on T cells expressing NK-cell markers.

Sequencing used PBMCs. These receptors originate from a woman between 18 and 29 years old in good health.

This chain joins TRBV19 and TRBJ1-1; unclear D gene. Looked up from germline, CDR1 is LNHDA and CDR2 is SQIVND (reference sequence). The ends were cut back, 10 bases at V and 1 base at J, with 10 bases in the middle. This CDR3 contains 12 residues. The CDR3 DNA follows: TGTGCCACCGTCCGGGGGAACACTGAAGCTTTCTTT. Its protein is CATVRGNTEAFF.

The chain recombines TRBV29-1 with TRBJ2-4; D is ambiguous. CDR3 length: 13 residues. The germline V gene encodes CDR1 SQVTM and CDR2 ANQGSEA. Trimming removed 5 bases from V and 0 bases from J, with 8 bases in between. The DNA for the CDR3 is TGCAGCGTTCTCGGCCCAGCCAAAAACATTCAGTACTTC. Encoded protein: CSVLGPAKNIQYF.

This clonotype was observed a few times. The V call is TRBV4-1, the J call TRBJ2-1, with a tentative D call TRBD1 (6 bases). The CDR3 is made up of 16 amino acids. V lost 1 base and J lost 7, with 17 bases in between. Germline V gene lookup returns CDR1 MGHRA and CDR2 YSYEKL. In nucleotides, the CDR3 is TGCGCCAGCAGCCAAGGGGGACAAAAAGGAAGAAATGAGCAGTTCTTC. It yields the protein CASSQGGQKGRNEQFF.

This chain links TRBV6-2 or TRBV6-3 with TRBJ2-4; no reliable D call. This CDR3 is 12 amino acids long. V was clipped by 2 bases and J by 8 bases, with 7 bases between them. Germline CDR1 reads MNHEY; CDR2 reads SVGEGT. This chain's CDR3 is CASSYPTDIQYF. The CDR3 DNA reads as TGTGCCAGCAGTTACCCCACCGACATTCAGTACTTC.

This clonotype was detected many times. J is TRBJ2-3 and V is TRBV5-1; no reliable D call. V was shortened by 5 bases and J by 2 bases, with 12 bases between the two germline ends. The CDR3 runs 14 residues. The germline gives CDR1 SGHRS, CDR2 YFSETQ. CDR3 sequence reads: CASSRMDDTDTQYF. The CDR3, as DNA: TGCGCCAGCAGTAGGATGGACGACACAGATACGCAGTATTTT.

This clonotype was seen ten or more times. The V and J genes are TRBV7-9 and TRBJ1-1, with D maybe TRBD1 (5 bases). The CDR3 runs 13 residues. The V end lost 1 base, the J end lost 4 bases, and 7 bases lay between the germline ends. Germline-derived CDR1 and CDR2 are SEHNR and FQNEAQ (reference sequence). The CDR3: CASSLEGTTEAFF. The CDR3 DNA is TGTGCCAGCAGCTTAGAGGGGACCACTGAAGCTTTCTTT.

The DNA of the CDR3 is TGCAGTGCTACTCCGGGACTAGCGGGAGCGGAGTTTTCCTACGAGCAGTACTTC. The encoded protein is CSATPGLAGAEFSYEQYF. V gene TRBV20-1 combines with J gene TRBJ2-7; 14 bases map to TRBD2. Germline CDR1 reads DFQATT; CDR2 reads SNEGSKA (reference sequence). The V segment lost 4 bases and the J segment 1 base; nucleotides outside the gene matches: 12. There are 18 residues in the CDR3.

The CDR3 loop reads CSVIGGVRYEQYF. The CDR3 nucleotides are TGCAGCGTCATAGGGGGAGTCCGCTACGAGCAGTACTTC. This chain connects TRBV29-1 to TRBJ2-7; tentatively, D is TRBD1 (6 bases). V dropped 6 bases and J dropped 3 bases, with 15 bases sitting between them. In germline, CDR1 is SQVTM, CDR2 ANQGSEA. The CDR3 contains 13 residues.

This chain uses TRBV7-9 with TRBJ2-3; D is unclear. V lost 3 bases, J lost 4 bases, and 5 bases lay in between. This CDR3 contains 12 residues. Germline V gene lookup returns CDR1 SEHNR and CDR2 FQNEAQ (reference sequence). The DNA for the CDR3 is TGTGCCAGCAGCTTCGAGGCAGATACGCAGTATTTT. It is translated as CASSFEADTQYF.

This clonotype was seen only a few times. This sequence joins TRBV6-2 or TRBV6-3 and TRBJ1-1, with D unresolved. The V end lost 2 bases, the J end lost 8 bases, and 12 bases lay between the germline ends. The CDR3 length is 13 residues. Germline V lookup: CDR1 MNHEY, CDR2 SVGEGT. This CDR3 is CASSYRPSNEAFF. Here the CDR3 DNA reads TGTGCCAGCAGTTACCGGCCCTCGAACGAAGCTTTCTTT.

The chain uses TRBV5-1 and TRBJ2-5, with 7 bases matching TRBD2. The germline gives CDR1 SGHRS, CDR2 YFSETQ. After removal of 1 base from V and 3 bases from J, the junction contained 3 bases not matched to a gene. The CDR3 is made up of 14 amino acids. The CDR3 sequence is CASSLFAGEETQYF. DNA of the CDR3: TGCGCCAGCAGCTTGTTCGCGGGAGAAGAGACCCAGTACTTC.

This clonotype came up a few times. The chain carries TRBV5-1 and TRBJ2-1; D is perhaps TRBD2 (5 bases). In germline, CDR1 is SGHRS, CDR2 YFSETQ. The CDR3 consists of 12 residues. Trimming shortened V by 2 bases and J by 9 bases, and 9 bases separated the two germline ends. CDR3 residues: CASSLGAVEQFF. In DNA, the CDR3 is TGCGCCAGCAGCTTAGGAGCGGTTGAGCAGTTCTTC.

The V call is TRBV20-1, the J call TRBJ1-1; D is unresolved. Trimming shortened V by 3 bases and J by 1 base, and 12 bases separated the two germline ends. Germline-derived CDR1 and CDR2 are DFQATT and SNEGSKA (reference sequence). The CDR3 contains 14 residues. Written as DNA, the CDR3 is TGCAGTGCTAGGGCGGCAGCGGGGAACACTGAAGCTTTCTTT. Translating it yields CSARAAAGNTEAFF.

This clonotype was counted at least ten times. The chain combines TRBV10-3 with TRBJ2-6, with 8 bases that match TRBD1. After removal of 8 bases from V and 0 bases from J, the junction contained 15 bases not matched to a gene. The V gene's germline CDR1 is ENHRY and CDR2 SYGVKD. This CDR3 comprises 19 residues. The CDR3 nucleotides read TGTGCCATCCCAAAGGGGACAGGTGTTATTAGCTCTGGGGCCAACGTCCTGACTTTC. Encoded protein: CAIPKGTGVISSGANVLTF.

This chain uses TRBV6-5 with TRBJ2-7, with D possibly being TRBD1 (6 bases). There are 15 residues in the CDR3. V lost 0 bases and J 3 bases, leaving 12 bases between the germline ends. CDR1 and CDR2 (germline): MNHEY, SVGAGI. CDR3 sequence: CASSYSYGGSYEQYF. CDR3 bases: TGTGCCAGCAGTTACTCCTATGGGGGCAGCTACGAGCAGTACTTC.

This chain joins TRBV5-1 and TRBJ2-7; D may be TRBD1 (6 bases). CDR1 is SGHRS and CDR2 is YFSETQ in the germline V gene. The V end lost 0 bases, the J end lost 5 bases, and 12 bases lay between the germline ends. The CDR3 has 14 amino acids. CDR3 residues: CASSLARGKNEQYF. In DNA, the CDR3 is TGCGCCAGCAGCTTGGCCAGGGGAAAAAACGAGCAGTACTTC. Full variable domain (outside the CDR3, taken from reference TRBV5-1 and TRBJ2-7): KAGVTQTPRYLIKTRGQQVTLSCSPISGHRSVSWYQQTPGQGLQFLFEYFSETQRNKGNFPGRFSGRQFSNSRSEMNVSTLELGDSALYLCASSLARGKNEQYFGPGTRLTVT.

The sample holds a few counts of this clonotype. The chain links TRBV20-1 to TRBJ2-4, with D possibly called TRBD1 or TRBD2 (5 bases each). CDR3 size: 17 residues. Deletions cut 4 bases from V and 0 bases from J, with 19 bases between. Germline-derived CDR1 and CDR2 are DFQATT and SNEGSKA (reference sequence). The CDR3 protein is CSATGTTTWGAKNIQYF. The CDR3 coding sequence is TGCAGTGCTACCGGGACGACGACATGGGGAGCCAAAAACATTCAGTACTTC.

This clonotype was picked up many times. V is TRBV7-8 and J is TRBJ2-4, with 8 positions matching TRBD1. Per the germline V gene, CDR1 is SGHVS and CDR2 is FQNEAQ. This CDR3 has 14 residues. The ends lost 1 base at V and 5 bases at J; junction bases unmatched: 1. CDR3 DNA sequence: TGTGCCAGCAGCTTAGTGGGACAGGAAAACATTCAGTACTTC. It yields the protein CASSLVGQENIQYF.

CDR3 amino acids: CASSLSGRGDTQYF. The CDR3 DNA follows: TGTGCCAGCAGTTTGTCGGGGCGTGGGGATACGCAGTATTTT. V usage is TRBV12-3 or TRBV12-4 and J usage is TRBJ2-3; either TRBD1 or TRBD2 may supply D (5 bases each). The length of the CDR3 is 14 residues. V dropped 3 bases and J dropped 6 bases, with 13 bases sitting between them.

This clonotype has a handful of counts. This sequence joins TRBV5-1 and TRBJ2-7; D possibly corresponds to TRBD1 (5 bases). The CDR3 is 16 residues long. The V gene lost 0 bases and the J gene lost 5 bases, with 18 bases spanning the gap. The germline CDR1 and CDR2 sequences are SGHRS and YFSETQ. This CDR3 reads CASSLAPQGVPHEQYF. The CDR3 DNA reads as TGCGCCAGCAGCTTGGCGCCCCAGGGTGTTCCTCACGAGCAGTACTTC.

This clonotype has a handful of counts. The chain links TRBV7-6 to TRBJ2-1; 12 bases map to TRBD2. With 5 bases clipped from V and 2 bases from J, the junction kept 7 bases outside the gene matches. Per germline, CDR1 SGHVS and CDR2 FNYEAQ. CDR3 size: 17 residues. CDR3 in DNA: TGTGCCAGCAGCACCTCTAGCGGGGGGGCCCCCTACAATGAGCAGTTCTTC. Translation: CASSTSSGGAPYNEQFF.

This clonotype appeared a few times. The chain couples TRBV12-3 or TRBV12-4 to TRBJ2-1; 7 positions match TRBD2. The CDR3 runs 19 residues. Losses at the gene ends were 4 bases for V and 0 bases for J; bases not matched to a gene: 15. In DNA, the CDR3 is TGTGCCAGCAGTTCCGGATCGTTGGGAGCGGGGAGCTCCTACAATGAGCAGTTCTTC. The encoded protein is CASSSGSLGAGSSYNEQFF.

This clonotype was detected ten times or more. The chain joins TRBV7-9 to TRBJ2-1; TRBD1 or TRBD2 may be the D gene (5 bases each). The CDR3 runs 15 residues. V dropped 2 bases and J dropped 4 bases, with 12 bases sitting between them. Germline values: CDR1 SEHNR, CDR2 FQNEAQ (reference sequence). The CDR3 DNA is TGTGCCAGCAGCTTATCAGGGACCCCTTACAATGAGCAGTTCTTC. The encoded protein is CASSLSGTPYNEQFF.

The count of this clonotype is one. The chain combines TRBV7-2 with TRBJ2-1; either TRBD1 or TRBD2 may fit D (5 bases each). V lost 1 base, J lost 5 bases, and 12 bases lay in between. Germline loops: CDR1 SGHTA, CDR2 FQGNSA. This CDR3 comprises 15 residues. The CDR3 sequence: CASSLVWDGNNEQFF. CDR3 DNA sequence: TGTGCCAGCAGCTTAGTTTGGGACGGAAACAATGAGCAGTTCTTC.

Only a few counts were recorded for this clonotype. The V and J genes are TRBV29-1 and TRBJ1-1; D perhaps matches TRBD1 (6 bases). This CDR3 spans 11 amino acids. V shed 5 bases and J shed 6 bases, with 10 bases lying between them. CDR1 is SQVTM, CDR2 ANQGSEA, per germline. The CDR3 DNA reads TGCAGCGTTCCAGGGGAACCTGAAGCTTTCTTT. It encodes CSVPGEPEAFF.

The V call is TRBV7-9, the J call TRBJ1-1; D is unresolved. The CDR3 totals 12 residues. The germline gives CDR1 SEHNR, CDR2 FQNEAQ (reference sequence). The V end was cut by 1 base, the J end by 7 bases, with 7 bases between. The CDR3 DNA reads TGTGCCAGCAGCTTAGAGTTTCTTGAAGCTTTCTTT. Translated, it gives CASSLEFLEAFF.

This chain joins TRBV6-1 and TRBJ2-3, with 7 bases that match TRBD1. The CDR3 covers 15 residues. The germline CDR1 and CDR2 sequences are MNHNS and SASEGT. Trimming at V came to 6 bases and at J to 1 base, leaving 7 bases not matched to a gene. The CDR3 here is CASRPSQGGTDTQYF. DNA for the CDR3: TGTGCCAGCAGACCCTCCCAGGGGGGCACAGATACGCAGTATTTT.

V gene TRBV5-5 combines with J gene TRBJ1-1; 7 bases fit TRBD1. Trimming cost V 6 bases and J 0 bases; bases outside gene matches: 5. CDR1 and CDR2 from the germline V gene are SGHKS and YYEKEE (reference sequence). This CDR3 has 14 amino acids. CDR3 region: CASTYRGLNTEAFF. CDR3 sequence (DNA): TGTGCCAGCACCTACAGGGGCCTGAACACTGAAGCTTTCTTT.